The subject of this entry is one TCR beta chain. These data originate in a study of technical replicates of blood from a few donors. The protocol was immunoSEQ multiplex PCR, while the TCRdb copy is restricted to in-frame clones and leaves out a portion. The sample lists 90,000 to 100,000 clones, 90% to 97% occurring once. V gave up 4 bases and J gave up 0 bases, with 10 bases separating them. This CDR3 is built from 15 residues. The germline V gene has CDR1 SGHNT and CDR2 YYREEE (reference sequence). The sequenced sample was T cells isolated from PBMCs. The TCR sequence derives from a human donor in good health. The chain joins TRBV5-4 to TRBJ2-2, with TRBD1 as a possible D gene (6 bases). This CDR3 is CASSKGVTNTGELFF. As DNA, the CDR3 is TGTGCCAGCAGCAAGGGGGTCACGAACACCGGGGAGCTGTTTTTT.